Below, 21 T cell receptor beta chains from the same sample are listed, as sequenced in a study of blood T cell repertoires in COVID-19. Repertoires were generated with immunoSEQ multiplex PCR, while TCRdb's copy carries only in-frame clones and drops some. Of 240,000 or so clones in the sample, about 87% were seen once. The sequenced sample consisted of peripheral blood. The receptors shown here come from a woman in her 70s with active or convalescent COVID-19.

The gene calls are TRBV10-2 and TRBJ2-5, with 8 bases matching TRBD1. Germline V gene sequence: CDR1 WSHSY, CDR2 SAAADI. The CDR3 extends over 16 amino acids. V dropped 4 bases and J dropped 5; count of bases not matched to a gene: 12. The CDR3 loop reads CASSGPRQGRVETQYF. The CDR3 region has the DNA TGCGCCAGCAGTGGCCCAAGACAGGGGCGGGTGGAGACCCAGTACTTC.

The V and J genes are TRBV19 and TRBJ2-2; maybe TRBD2 (5 bases). This CDR3 spans 15 amino acids. The germline gives CDR1 LNHDA, CDR2 SQIVND (reference sequence). Trimming pared 6 bases from V and 1 base from J, leaving 12 bases between. The CDR3 nucleotides read TGTGCCAGTAGGTCAATGGCGGGGAACACCGGGGAGCTGTTTTTT. The encoded protein is CASRSMAGNTGELFF.

J is TRBJ2-5 and V is TRBV7-2, with 10 bases aligning to TRBD2. Germline V gives CDR1 SGHTA, CDR2 FQGNSA. The length of the CDR3 is 15 residues. Germline trimming cut 6 bases from V and 2 bases from J; bases unmatched to any gene: 6. The CDR3 DNA reads TGTGCCAGCAGGCAAACTAGCGGGGCTCAAGAGACCCAGTACTTC. This gives the protein CASRQTSGAQETQYF.

The gene calls are TRBV5-5 and TRBJ1-5; D remains unclear. Germline-derived CDR1 and CDR2 are SGHKS and YYEKEE (reference sequence). The CDR3 has 15 residues. V lost 0 bases and J lost 0, with 7 bases in between. The CDR3 is CASSLVVNSNQPQHF. In nucleotides, the CDR3 is TGTGCCAGCAGCTTGGTAGTAAATAGCAATCAGCCCCAGCATTTT.

This chain's CDR3 is CASSERRTGGNTIYF. CDR3 in DNA: TGTGCCAGCAGTGAACGTAGGACAGGTGGAAACACCATATATTTT. The gene calls are TRBV6-1 and TRBJ1-3, with TRBD1 identical over 7 bases. Per the germline V gene, CDR1 is MNHNS and CDR2 is SASEGT. There are 15 residues in the CDR3. After removal of 2 bases from V and 3 bases from J, the junction contained 4 bases not matched to a gene.

This chain links TRBV5-8 with TRBJ2-2; TRBD1 aligns across 9 bases. V shed 4 bases, J shed 0 bases, and the junction held 16 bases outside the gene matches. Germline CDR1 is SGHTS and CDR2 is YDEGEE. This CDR3 has 20 amino acids. CDR3 bases: TGTGCCAGCAGCCCCAATGCGTGGGACAGGGAGTACGCGAACACCGGGGAGCTGTTTTTT. As protein: CASSPNAWDREYANTGELFF.

The chain recombines TRBV6-5 with TRBJ1-1, with TRBD1 matching 7 bases. This CDR3 has 15 amino acids. Germline V gene sequence: CDR1 MNHEY, CDR2 SVGAGI. V gave up 2 bases and J gave up 4 bases; unmatched junction bases: 7. The CDR3 sequence: CASSYLRGGLTEAFF. In DNA form, the CDR3 reads TGTGCCAGCAGTTACCTTAGAGGGGGCCTCACTGAAGCTTTCTTT.

The rearrangement links TRBV27 to TRBJ1-3; D is unresolved. CDR1 is MNHEY and CDR2 is SMNVEV in the germline V gene (reference sequence). The CDR3 covers 14 residues. Trimming cost V 5 bases and J 1 base, with 9 bases left between them. This chain's CDR3 is CASSIHGSGNTIYF. CDR3 DNA sequence: TGTGCCAGCAGTATTCACGGGTCTGGAAACACCATATATTTT.

The chain recombines TRBV4-3 with TRBJ2-5; D not certain. V was trimmed by 0 bases and J by 5 bases, leaving 13 bases between them. The germline V gene has CDR1 LGHNA and CDR2 YSLEER. The CDR3 contains 15 residues. In DNA, the CDR3 is TGCGCCAGCAGCCAAGAATTAGGCACCGGGGAGACCCAGTACTTC. Its protein is CASSQELGTGETQYF.

CDR3 amino acids: CASNLEGGNEKLFF. CDR3 nucleotide sequence: TGCGCCAGCAATCTAGAGGGTGGGAATGAAAAACTGTTTTTT. This chain links TRBV5-1 with TRBJ1-4; unclear D gene. CDR1 and CDR2 (germline): SGHRS, YFSETQ. The CDR3 runs to 14 residues. V dropped 6 bases and J dropped 5 bases, with 14 bases sitting between them. The full variable domain, its missing parts supplied by reference TRBV5-1 and TRBJ1-4, is KAGVTQTPRYLIKTRGQQVTLSCSPISGHRSVSWYQQTPGQGLQFLFEYFSETQRNKGNFPGRFSGRQFSNSRSEMNVSTLELGDSALYLCASNLEGGNEKLFFGSGTQLSVL.

This chain's CDR3 is CASRADTRGAEAFF. In DNA, the CDR3 is TGTGCCAGTAGGGCGGACACTCGAGGCGCTGAAGCTTTCTTT. The chain joins TRBV19 to TRBJ1-1, with a weak D call TRBD1 (5 bases). This CDR3 comprises 14 residues. V was clipped by 6 bases and J by 6 bases, with 17 bases between them. Germline CDR1 is LNHDA and CDR2 is SQIVND (reference sequence). The variable domain in full, with the rest retrieved from reference TRBV19 and TRBJ1-1, is DGGITQSPKYLFRKEGQNVTLSCEQNLNHDAMYWYRQDPGQGLRLIYYSQIVNDFQKGDIAEGYSVSREKKESFPLTVTSAQKNPTAFYLCASRADTRGAEAFFGQGTRLTVV.

The chain is built from TRBV5-4 and TRBJ2-7; D may be TRBD2 (6 bases). Germline loops: CDR1 SGHNT, CDR2 YYREEE (reference sequence). The CDR3 runs to 14 residues. The V end was cut by 4 bases, the J end by 2 bases, with 13 bases between. The CDR3 loop is CASSPGGGTYEQYF. Here the CDR3 DNA reads TGTGCCAGCAGCCCGGGCGGAGGGACCTACGAGCAGTACTTC.

V is TRBV3-1 (or the pseudogene TRBV3-2) and J is TRBJ1-1; D call uncertain. Trimming removed 0 bases at V and 6 bases at J, with 11 bases between. Germline assignment: CDR1 LGHDT and CDR2 YNNKEL (reference sequence). The CDR3 totals 14 residues. This chain's CDR3 is CASSQDPYAAEAFF. The CDR3 DNA sequence: TGTGCCAGCAGCCAAGACCCCTATGCCGCTGAAGCTTTCTTT.

The chain joins TRBV19 to TRBJ1-4; unclear D gene. The germline V gene has CDR1 LNHDA and CDR2 SQIVND (reference sequence). The ends were cut back, 3 bases at V and 8 bases at J, with 13 bases in the middle. The CDR3 is 14 amino acids. The CDR3 region is CASSIPPRSEKLFF. In nucleotides, the CDR3 is TGTGCCAGTAGTATCCCCCCGAGATCCGAAAAACTGTTTTTT.

The rearrangement links TRBV5-4 to TRBJ2-1; a possible D gene is TRBD1 (6 bases). CDR1 and CDR2 (germline): SGHNT, YYREEE (reference sequence). Trimming cost V 4 bases and J 8 bases, with 13 bases left between them. This CDR3 region has 13 residues. The CDR3 sequence is CASSRPKGDEQFF. The CDR3 nucleotides read TGTGCCAGCAGCCGACCCAAGGGGGATGAGCAGTTCTTC.

This chain links TRBV11-3 with TRBJ1-1, with D unresolved. Germline values: CDR1 SGHNT, CDR2 YENEEA. The CDR3 sequence is 15 residues long. Trimming removed 0 bases from V and 1 base from J, with 9 bases in between. The CDR3 DNA is TGTGCCAGCAGCTTAGATGGCAGTTCGAACACTGAAGCTTTCTTT. It specifies CASSLDGSSNTEAFF.

The V call is TRBV6-5, the J call TRBJ2-7; 8 bases line up with TRBD1. Looked up from germline, CDR1 is MNHEY and CDR2 is SVGAGI. This CDR3 has 14 residues. Trimming removed 6 bases from V and 4 bases from J; junction bases left unmatched: 8. The chain's CDR3 is CASRSRTGSYEQYF. The DNA of the CDR3 is TGTGCCAGCAGATCAAGGACAGGGAGTTACGAGCAGTACTTC.

Only one count was recorded for this clone. In the same sample, other DNA sequences code for this CDR3. This chain uses TRBV3-1 (or the pseudogene TRBV3-2) with TRBJ1-5; D gene unclear. The CDR3 runs 14 residues. CDR1 and CDR2 (germline): LGHDT, YNNKEL (reference sequence). V was trimmed by 2 bases and J by 3 bases, leaving 8 bases between them. As DNA, the CDR3 is TGTGCCAGCAGCCAACGGGGTTCCAATCAGCCCCAGCATTTT. Amino acid sequence: CASSQRGSNQPQHF.

CDR3 sequence: CASIGRDEQFF. The CDR3 bases are TGTGCCAGCATTGGTCGAGATGAGCAGTTCTTC. The chain uses TRBV6-5 and TRBJ2-1, with D unresolved. CDR1 MNHEY and CDR2 SVGAGI come from the germline V gene. This CDR3 is 11 amino acids long. V shed 7 bases and J shed 8 bases, with 9 bases lying between them.

This chain uses TRBV6-4 with TRBJ1-2; D is possibly TRBD1 (5 bases). V lost 3 bases and J lost 8, with 16 bases in between. The germline V gene has CDR1 MRHNA and CDR2 SNTAGT. CDR3 length: 14 amino acids. CDR3 in amino acids: CASSEDLRGKGYTF. The CDR3 DNA reads as TGTGCCAGCAGTGAGGATCTAAGGGGAAAAGGCTACACCTTC.

The chain has TRBV9 and TRBJ2-3, with 8 bases lining up with TRBD1. The junction had 5 bases not matched to a gene; V was cut back by 0 bases and J by 2 bases. Germline values: CDR1 SGDLS, CDR2 YYNGEE. The CDR3 has 16 residues. The CDR3 loop reads CASSVATGGFTDTQYF. The CDR3 coding sequence is TGTGCCAGCAGCGTAGCTACAGGGGGATTCACAGATACGCAGTATTTT.